Below are 32 T cell receptor beta chains sequenced from a single sample in a study of T-cell reconstitution after alpha-beta-depleted transplantation in children. Using unique molecular identifiers, the investigators prepared the TCRbeta library. TCRdb redid the calling of the PCR reads with MiXCR, one entry per CDR3 protein. This table has about 280,000 distinct CDR3 sequences, 9.5% to 13% appearing once. Sequences were derived from peripheral blood, sampled 180 days after TCRalphabeta/CD19-depleted stem cell transplant. The receptors here all came from a male patient between 2 and 10 years old who had a stem cell transplant for chronic granulomatous disease, so the T cells may come from the graft donor.

With regard to this clonotype: This sequence may be a read error, since a much larger clone differs from it by one base. The chain combines TRBV20-1 with TRBJ2-4; D call uncertain. Germline V lookup: CDR1 DFQATT, CDR2 SNEGSKA (reference sequence). V lost 6 bases, J lost 0 bases, and 12 bases lay in between. The CDR3 length is 14 residues. The CDR3 nucleotides are TGCAGTGCAGCATCATACACAGCCAAAAACATTCAGTACTTC. This codes for CSAASYTAKNIQYF.

About this clonotype: A much larger clonotype is one base distant, so this may be a read error. The chain has TRBV10-3 and TRBJ2-7; 10 bases are shared with TRBD1. The CDR3 extends over 14 amino acids. The germline V gene has CDR1 ENHRY and CDR2 SYGVKD. The chain's CDR3 is CVISSTGGPYEQYF. For the CDR3, the DNA is TGTGTCATCAGTTCGACAGGGGGCCCCTACGAGCAGTACTTC.

This clonotype has at least ten counts. The V call is TRBV18, the J call TRBJ2-3; D gene ambiguous. Trimming removed 1 base at V and 4 bases at J, with 9 bases between. There are 14 residues in the CDR3. Germline V lookup: CDR1 KGHSH, CDR2 LQKENI. CDR3 bases: TGTGCCAGCTCACCACTGCCGGGTGCAGATACGCAGTATTTT. Translation gives CASSPLPGADTQYF.

In its sample, this clonotype was seen many times. The chain has TRBV5-1 and TRBJ2-7; unclear D gene. The germline CDR1 and CDR2 sequences are SGHRS and YFSETQ. Trimming took 8 bases from V and 0 from J, leaving 9 bases between them. This CDR3 has 12 residues. The CDR3 DNA reads TGCGCCAGTTTCGGCGACTCCTACGAGCAGTACTTC. The encoded protein is CASFGDSYEQYF.

This clonotype was counted many times. The V call is TRBV20-1, the J call TRBJ1-1; a possible D gene is TRBD1 (5 bases). V gave up 2 bases and J gave up 0 bases, with 7 bases separating them. This CDR3 region has 13 residues. Germline CDR1 reads DFQATT; CDR2 reads SNEGSKA (reference sequence). The CDR3 reads CSARQGLNTEAFF. CDR3 nucleotides: TGCAGTGCTAGACAGGGTCTGAACACTGAAGCTTTCTTT.

The genes are TRBV7-3 and TRBJ1-3; D is unresolved. Per germline, CDR1 SGHTA and CDR2 FQGTGA. Trimming cost V 4 bases and J 2 bases, with 9 bases left between them. This CDR3 has 14 residues. The chain's CDR3 is CASSSWGAGNTIYF. In nucleotides, the CDR3 is TGTGCCAGCAGCTCATGGGGAGCTGGAAACACCATATATTTT.

This clonotype has a count of ten or more. This chain joins TRBV29-1 and TRBJ1-1, with D unresolved. V was cut by 6 bases and J by 4 bases, with 12 bases left in between. The CDR3 spans 12 residues. CDR1 is SQVTM and CDR2 is ANQGSEA in the germline V gene. CDR3 DNA: TGCAGCGTCGACCCGGAGCGCACTGAAGCTTTCTTT. Its protein product is CSVDPERTEAFF.

This clonotype was counted at least ten times. This may stem from a read error, because a much larger clone lies one nucleotide away. In this CDR3 the conserved last residue, phenylalanine or tryptophan, is missing, so a read error is likely. CDR3 DNA sequence: TGTGCCATCAGTGAGTCGTCTAGCGGCCCAGTGGAGACCCAGTACTCC. Amino acid sequence: CAISESSSGPVETQYS. The chain couples TRBV10-3 to TRBJ2-5; 7 positions match TRBD2. The CDR3 is 16 residues long. V gave up 0 bases and J gave up 5 bases; unmatched junction bases: 9. The germline V gene has CDR1 ENHRY and CDR2 SYGVKD.

Turning to this clonotype: This may be a read error, as it is one base from a much larger clone. This rearrangement joins TRBV5-1 to TRBJ2-3; D is unresolved. Trimming took 0 bases from V and 0 from J, leaving 8 bases between them. The CDR3 sequence is 15 residues long. In germline, CDR1 is SGHRS, CDR2 YFSETQ. CDR3 loop: CASSLVQISTDTQYF. DNA for the CDR3: TGCGCCAGCAGCTTGGTCCAGATTAGCACAGATACGCAGTATTTT.

This clonotype was seen many times. The chain carries TRBV5-1 and TRBJ2-1, with 11 bases aligning to TRBD1. Per germline, CDR1 SGHRS and CDR2 YFSETQ. The CDR3 has 14 residues. V gave up 4 bases and J gave up 8 bases; unmatched junction bases: 5. As DNA, the CDR3 is TGCGCCAGCAGCACGGACAGGGGGCGGGATGAGCAGTTCTTC. Protein product: CASSTDRGRDEQFF.

This clonotype was detected many times. The chain employs TRBV9 and TRBJ2-1; D may be TRBD1 (5 bases). Looked up from germline, CDR1 is SGDLS and CDR2 is YYNGEE. V was trimmed by 1 base and J by 8 bases, leaving 10 bases between them. This CDR3 contains 13 residues. DNA of the CDR3: TGTGCCAGCAGCGTATCAACAGGCTATGAGCAGTTCTTC. Its protein product is CASSVSTGYEQFF.

This clonotype was counted at least ten times. The chain couples TRBV18 to TRBJ2-7; 7 bases match TRBD2. The junction had 10 bases not matched to a gene; V was cut back by 6 bases and J by 5 bases. Germline CDR1 and CDR2: KGHSH and LQKENI. This CDR3 comprises 14 residues. CDR3 bases: TGTGCCAGCTCCCGGTTCGCGGGAGCGGACGAGCAGTACTTC. This translates into CASSRFAGADEQYF.

This clonotype was detected many times. The chain recombines TRBV28 with TRBJ2-3; 9 nucleotides match TRBD1. This CDR3 contains 17 residues. Losses at the gene ends were 3 bases for V and 4 bases for J; bases not matched to a gene: 11. Germline loops: CDR1 MDHEN, CDR2 SYDVKM. The CDR3 protein is CASSFGFGTGSSDTQYF. CDR3 DNA: TGTGCCAGCAGTTTTGGATTCGGGACAGGGAGCTCAGATACGCAGTATTTT.

To note about this clonotype: A much bigger clone sits one base away, suggesting this may be a read error. V gene TRBV11-2 combines with J gene TRBJ2-4; TRBD1 might be the D (5 bases). In germline, CDR1 is SGHAT, CDR2 FQNNGV. V dropped 7 bases and J dropped 3 bases, with 25 bases sitting between them. The CDR3 is made up of 18 amino acids. CDR3 loop: CASTRTPAGKMDKNIQYF. CDR3 coding DNA: TGTGCCAGCACCCGAACCCCCGCAGGGAAGATGGACAAAAACATTCAGTACTTC. The full variable domain, rest sourced from reference TRBV11-2 and TRBJ2-4, is EAGVAQSPRYKIIEKRQSVAFWCNPISGHATLYWYQQILGQGPKLLIQFQNNGVVDDSQLPKDRFSAERLKGVDSTLKIQPAKLEDSAVYLCASTRTPAGKMDKNIQYFGAGTRLSVL.

This clonotype was seen many times. The rearrangement joins TRBV20-1 to TRBJ2-1; 8 bases line up with TRBD2. The CDR3 sequence is 16 residues long. V trimming: 0 bases; J trimming: 9 bases; junction bases outside the gene matches: 13. Germline loops: CDR1 DFQATT, CDR2 SNEGSKA (reference sequence). DNA of the CDR3: TGCAGTGCTAGAGATAAGTTAGGGACTAGTGCATGTGAGCAGTTCTTC. It yields the protein CSARDKLGTSACEQFF.

This clonotype was counted at least ten times. The V call is TRBV12-3 or TRBV12-4, the J call TRBJ2-3; 9 bases line up with TRBD1. V dropped 6 bases and J dropped 7; count of bases not matched to a gene: 14. The length of the CDR3 is 16 residues. The CDR3 DNA reads TGTGCCAGCAGCCACAAGGTGGGGACAGGGATAAATACGCAGTATTTT. This encodes CASSHKVGTGINTQYF.

At least ten counts were recorded for this clonotype. The V call is TRBV5-1, the J call TRBJ2-5; D is ambiguous. The CDR3 has 14 residues. Germline loops: CDR1 SGHRS, CDR2 YFSETQ. Between the trimmed V and J ends, which lost 0 bases and 4 bases, there was a span of 10 bases. CDR3 DNA: TGCGCCAGCAGCTTGGAGTGGTGGACAGAGACCCAGTACTTC. It encodes CASSLEWWTETQYF.

This clonotype was seen repeatedly, ten times or more. The chain has TRBV6-5 and TRBJ2-1; possibly TRBD2 for D (5 bases). V lost 0 bases, J lost 7 bases, and 16 bases lay in between. CDR1 and CDR2 from the germline V gene are MNHEY and SVGAGI. CDR3 length equals 16 residues. The CDR3 coding sequence is TGTGCCAGCAGTTACTCCTCATTCGGGATCACGAATGAGCAGTTCTTC. Translated: CASSYSSFGITNEQFF.

Many counts were recorded for this clonotype. This chain connects TRBV19 to TRBJ1-2, with 7 bases fitting TRBD1. The CDR3 is 15 residues long. V lost 8 bases to trimming and J lost 4 bases; unmatched junction nucleotides: 13. The V gene's germline CDR1 is LNHDA and CDR2 SQIVND (reference sequence). CDR3 in amino acids: CASQNPGGRAYGYTF. The DNA for the CDR3 is TGTGCCAGTCAAAATCCAGGGGGAAGGGCCTATGGCTACACCTTC.

V usage is TRBV20-1 and J usage is TRBJ2-1, with 10 bases matching TRBD2. Germline values: CDR1 DFQATT, CDR2 SNEGSKA (reference sequence). The CDR3 extends over 17 amino acids. V trimming: 0 bases; J trimming: 4 bases; junction bases outside the gene matches: 9. CDR3 loop: CSARDLRTSGKYNEQFF. CDR3 coding DNA: TGCAGTGCTAGAGATCTCCGGACTAGCGGAAAATACAATGAGCAGTTCTTC.

This clonotype has at least ten counts. This rearrangement joins TRBV11-2 to TRBJ2-5, with 10 bases that match TRBD2. V shed 2 bases, J shed 6 bases, and the junction held 6 bases outside the gene matches. CDR1 and CDR2 (germline): SGHAT, FQNNGV. The CDR3 has 15 residues. Written as DNA, the CDR3 is TGTGCCAGCAGCTTACCCAGCGGGGGGGCCAAGACCCAGTACTTC. Translation gives CASSLPSGGAKTQYF.

At least ten counts were recorded for this clonotype. The V gene is TRBV5-1, the J gene TRBJ2-7; maybe TRBD1 (6 bases). This CDR3 is built from 16 residues. V lost 4 bases, J lost 0 bases, and 17 bases lay in between. CDR1 SGHRS and CDR2 YFSETQ come from the germline V gene. In DNA form, the CDR3 reads TGCGCCAGCAGCCCTCCGACAGGCTTAAGCTCCTACGAGCAGTACTTC. Its protein is CASSPPTGLSSYEQYF.

This clonotype was picked up many times. V and J are TRBV20-1 and TRBJ2-7; 7 bases are a match to TRBD2. The CDR3 extends over 15 amino acids. Germline V gives CDR1 DFQATT, CDR2 SNEGSKA (reference sequence). After removal of 0 bases from V and 6 bases from J, the junction contained 11 bases not matched to a gene. The CDR3 nucleotides are TGCAGTGCTAGAGAGTTCTTCGCGGGAGTAGCCGAGCAGTACTTC. This translates into CSAREFFAGVAEQYF.

This clonotype was found many times. This chain connects TRBV28 to TRBJ2-4, with TRBD1 matching 8 bases. The CDR3 has 14 residues. V was pared by 7 bases and J by 2 bases, with 4 bases of the junction left unmatched. Germline V CDR1 and CDR2: MDHEN, SYDVKM. CDR3 nucleotide sequence: TGTGCCAGCACCAGGACAGGGCCCAAAAACATTCAGTACTTC. Translation gives CASTRTGPKNIQYF. The full variable domain, rest sourced from reference TRBV28 and TRBJ2-4, is DVKVTQSSRYLVKRTGEKVFLECVQDMDHENMFWYRQDPGLGLRLIYFSYDVKMKEKGDIPEGYSVSREKKERFSLILESASTNQTSMYLCASTRTGPKNIQYFGAGTRLSVL.

The chain has TRBV9 and TRBJ2-1; D not resolved. Germline V gene sequence: CDR1 SGDLS, CDR2 YYNGEE. The ends were cut back, 0 bases at V and 15 bases at J, with 13 bases in the middle. This CDR3 is built from 12 residues. CDR3: CASSVAGPWLFF. In nucleotides, the CDR3 is TGTGCCAGCAGCGTAGCGGGCCCCTGGCTGTTCTTC.

This clonotype was seen repeatedly, ten times or more. The rearrangement joins TRBV28 to TRBJ2-6, with D unclear. Trimming shortened V by 6 bases and J by 1 base, and 10 bases separated the two germline ends. This CDR3 spans 15 amino acids. CDR1 MDHEN and CDR2 SYDVKM come from the germline V gene. As DNA, the CDR3 is TGTGCCAGCAGGAAAGGACCTTCTGGGGCCAACGTCCTGACTTTC. Protein sequence: CASRKGPSGANVLTF.

This clonotype was counted ten times or more. This chain links TRBV3-1 with TRBJ2-2; D unclear. The length of the CDR3 is 14 residues. Germline V CDR1 and CDR2: LGHDT, YNNKEL (reference sequence). The V gene lost 3 bases and the J gene lost 1 base, with 6 bases spanning the gap. In DNA, the CDR3 is TGTGCCAGCAGCCACAGAGTGAACACCGGGGAGCTGTTTTTT. Protein: CASSHRVNTGELFF.

This clonotype was seen ten or more times. The gene calls are TRBV9 and TRBJ1-3; D gene uncertain. The CDR3 has 11 amino acids. The ends were cut back, 3 bases at V and 5 bases at J, with 3 bases in the middle. CDR1 is SGDLS and CDR2 is YYNGEE in the germline V gene. In DNA, the CDR3 is TGTGCCAGCAGCGACAGAAACACCATATATTTT. Its protein is CASSDRNTIYF.

As concerns this clonotype: One base away lies a much larger clone, so this may be a sequencing read error. Here the CDR3 DNA reads TGCGCCAGCAGCTACTATACGGTCGTAGAGACCCATTACTTC. This translates into CASSYYTVVETHYF. V and J are TRBV5-1 and TRBJ2-5, with unresolved D. The germline V gene has CDR1 SGHRS and CDR2 YFSETQ. The CDR3 sequence is 14 residues long.

The V call is TRBV28, the J call TRBJ2-7, with D maybe TRBD1 (8 bases). The V gene's germline CDR1 is MDHEN and CDR2 SYDVKM. The CDR3 consists of 15 residues. Trimming pared 6 bases from V and 2 bases from J, leaving 17 bases between. CDR3 region: CASRASGTGTYEQYF. In DNA form, the CDR3 reads TGTGCCAGCAGGGCCAGCGGGACAGGAACCTACGAGCAGTACTTC. The whole variable domain, filled in from reference TRBV28 and TRBJ2-7, reads DVKVTQSSRYLVKRTGEKVFLECVQDMDHENMFWYRQDPGLGLRLIYFSYDVKMKEKGDIPEGYSVSREKKERFSLILESASTNQTSMYLCASRASGTGTYEQYFGPGTRLTVT.

This clonotype showed up many times. The chain carries TRBV7-6 and TRBJ2-5, with TRBD2 identical over 13 bases. Germline V gives CDR1 SGHVS, CDR2 FNYEAQ. Trimming at V came to 4 bases and at J to 3 bases, leaving 11 bases not matched to a gene. The CDR3 totals 18 residues. The DNA of the CDR3 is TGTGCCAGCAGCTCCACCTCCCTTACTAGCGGGAGGGAAGAGACCCAGTACTTC. It encodes CASSSTSLTSGREETQYF.

This clonotype was recorded at least ten times. This chain links TRBV7-2 with TRBJ2-7, with D perhaps matching TRBD2 (5 bases). Germline V gene lookup returns CDR1 SGHTA and CDR2 FQGNSA. The CDR3 length is 11 residues. V was clipped by 9 bases and J by 5 bases, with 11 bases between them. In DNA form, the CDR3 reads TGTGCCAGTGGAGGAGGCAACGAGCAGTACTTC. Translation gives CASGGGNEQYF.